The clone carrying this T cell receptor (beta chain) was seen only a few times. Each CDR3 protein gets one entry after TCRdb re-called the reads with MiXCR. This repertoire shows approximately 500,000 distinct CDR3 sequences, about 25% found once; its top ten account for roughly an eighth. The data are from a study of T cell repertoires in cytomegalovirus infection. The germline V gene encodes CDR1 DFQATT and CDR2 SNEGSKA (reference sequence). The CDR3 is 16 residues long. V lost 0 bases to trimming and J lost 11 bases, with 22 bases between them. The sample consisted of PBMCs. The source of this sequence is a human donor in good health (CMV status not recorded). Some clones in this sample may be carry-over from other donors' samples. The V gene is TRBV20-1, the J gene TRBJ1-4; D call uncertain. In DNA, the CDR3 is TGCAGTGCTAGAGATCCGTCACTTGTGGTGGTAGGGAAACTGTTTTTT. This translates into CSARDPSLVVVGKLFF.